This T cell receptor (beta chain) is from a study of cytomegalovirus exposure and HLA in healthy donors. Germline V lookup: CDR1 SGHRS, CDR2 YFSETQ. The CDR3 consists of 13 residues. The PCR had 60 Vbeta and 13 Jbeta primers. Sequencing was performed with immunoSEQ multiplex PCR; in TCRdb, only in-frame clones are kept and a portion is missing. The repertoire holds about 150,000 clones, with roughly 80% as singletons. The source of this sequence is a woman in her forties in good health and CMV-seronegative. The chain links TRBV5-1 to TRBJ2-5, with 8 bases that match TRBD2. The J call may be wrong; the DNA end is better matched by TRBJ2-7. The sample comprised PBMCs. The CDR3 DNA sequence: TGCGCCAGCAGTAGGCGGGAGGCCTACGAGCAGTACTTC. Amino acid sequence: CASSRREAYEQYF.